The text below deals with one T cell receptor beta chain. Its binding antigen is unknown. No base qualities exist here, and no much larger clone lies one base off it. The sample belongs to a study of T cells after yellow fever vaccination (dated by TCRdb to between 2017 and 2020). Study-wide context: The SMART-Seq v4 Ultra Low Input RNA kit was used to prepare libraries from fractions with low cell numbers. Blood was collected at multiple timepoints before and after primary and secondary immunization, and bulk PBMC replicates and cell subsets were isolated. To follow T-cell clones before and after both primary and booster YFV17D yellow fever vaccination, bulk TCR alpha and beta repertoires underwent longitudinal sequencing. The cohort comprised two healthy male donors, one aged 18 to 30 and one aged 30 to 39 years. Summary of the overall study and its limitations: The secondary T-cell response was found to be weaker but faster than the primary response, with a peak reached on day 5 rather than on day 15. Most clones expanded after primary vaccination (around 96% of CD4 and 70% to 90% of CD8) were re-detected after the booster, suggesting that broad memory maintenance occurred. Because abundant contaminating clonotypes from the bulk population could be contained in FACS-sorted repertoires, computational filtering was required. A small share of clonotypes occurred in both CD4 and CD8 compartments, likely arising from convergent recombination. Because only two donors were included in the study, the extent to which the findings can be generalized is limited.

What the treatment or condition label conveys for this sample: live attenuated yellow fever vaccine strain. At each blood-draw timepoint, two biological replicates of bulk PBMCs were collected. PBMCs were isolated from peripheral blood using a standard Ficoll-Paque protocol. RNA was extracted with TriZol from bulk PBMCs, CD4 and CD8 fractions, and dextramer-positive and dextramer-negative fractions. TCR cDNA was made using 5'RACE template switching, a step that added a universal primer site and unique molecular identifiers. Priming for cDNA synthesis came from both the TCR alpha and TCR beta constant segments. Library amplification involved two PCR steps, and the second step added sample barcodes and sequencing adapters. Sequencing of libraries was done on Illumina HiSeq 2500 (2x100 bp) or NovaSeq (2x150 bp). The authors' pipeline ran thus. Reads were demultiplexed and collapsed into UMI consensus sequences with MIGEC, and V(D)J alignment was performed with MiXCR. Clonotypes responding to the vaccine were identified with edgeR on replicate PBMC samples, with the criteria of FDR below 0.01 and a log2 fold change above 5 up to day 15. Each bulk clonotype received a CD4 or CD8 identity based on whether the sequenced CD4 or CD8 repertoire contained that clonotype at higher abundance. The public sequencing data were trimmed at Q25 with fastp and processed into clonotypes with MiXCR by TCRdb, which kept only in-frame beta chains. Entries are consolidated by CDR3 protein sequence, retaining the most common genes and DNA. What appears here as the V and J calls and clone size reflects TCRdb's work, not the paper's. Present in this sample are hundreds of thousands of distinct CDR3 sequences, approximately 13% of which were seen just once. Together, the top ten hold more than 12% of the sample.

Reading from cysteine to phenylalanine, the CDR3 counts 16 amino acids. Only CDR3 DNA remains: 48 bases, in frame from the first base. CDR1 and CDR2, per the germline V gene (reference sequence), are MNHEY and SMNVEV. Cut back by 2 bases and 0 bases, the V and J ends lie 11 bases apart. This sample comprised PBMCs, obtained on the day of the yellow fever booster vaccination. The receptor chain draws on TRBV27 and TRBJ2-4; a confident D gene designation cannot be given. The origin of this receptor is a man aged 25 to 40 who received the YFV17D yellow fever vaccine. DNA sequence: TGTGCCAGCAGTTTAACCTCTTTGGGAGCCAAAAACATTCAGTACTTC. Protein translation: CASSLTSLGAKNIQYF.